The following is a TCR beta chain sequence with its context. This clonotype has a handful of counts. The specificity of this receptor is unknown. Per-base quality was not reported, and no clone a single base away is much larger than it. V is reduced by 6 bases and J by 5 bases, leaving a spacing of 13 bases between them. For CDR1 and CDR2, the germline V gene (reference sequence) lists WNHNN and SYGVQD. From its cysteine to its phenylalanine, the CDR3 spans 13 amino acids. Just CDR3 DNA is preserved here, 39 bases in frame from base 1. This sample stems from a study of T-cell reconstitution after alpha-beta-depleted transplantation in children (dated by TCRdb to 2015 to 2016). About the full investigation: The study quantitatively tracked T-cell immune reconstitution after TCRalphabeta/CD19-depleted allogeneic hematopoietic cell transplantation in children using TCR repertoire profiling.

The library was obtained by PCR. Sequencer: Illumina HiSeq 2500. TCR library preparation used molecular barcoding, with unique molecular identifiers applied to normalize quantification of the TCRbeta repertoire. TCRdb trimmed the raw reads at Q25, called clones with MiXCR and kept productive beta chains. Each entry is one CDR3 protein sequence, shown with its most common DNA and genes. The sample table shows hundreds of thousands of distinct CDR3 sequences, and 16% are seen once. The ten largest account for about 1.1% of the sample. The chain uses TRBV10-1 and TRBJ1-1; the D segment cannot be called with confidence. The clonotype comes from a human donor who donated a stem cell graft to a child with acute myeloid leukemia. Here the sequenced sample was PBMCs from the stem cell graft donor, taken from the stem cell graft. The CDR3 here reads CASRNGIRTEAFF. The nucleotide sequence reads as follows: TGCGCCAGCAGAAACGGGATCCGGACTGAAGCTTTCTTT.